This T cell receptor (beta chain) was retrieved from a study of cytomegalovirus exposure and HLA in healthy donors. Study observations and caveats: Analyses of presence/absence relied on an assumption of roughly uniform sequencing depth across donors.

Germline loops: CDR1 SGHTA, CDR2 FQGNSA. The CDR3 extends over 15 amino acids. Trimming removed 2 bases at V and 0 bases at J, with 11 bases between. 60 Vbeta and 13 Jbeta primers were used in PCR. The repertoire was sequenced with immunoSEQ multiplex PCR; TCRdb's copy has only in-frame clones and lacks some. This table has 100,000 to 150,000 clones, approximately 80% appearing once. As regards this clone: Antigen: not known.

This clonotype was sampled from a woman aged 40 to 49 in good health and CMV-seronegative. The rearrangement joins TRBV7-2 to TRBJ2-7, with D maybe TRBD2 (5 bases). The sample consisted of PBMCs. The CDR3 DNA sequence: TGTGCCAGCAGCTTAAGTAGCGAGAGCTCCTACGAGCAGTACTTC. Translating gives CASSLSSESSYEQYF.